This is a list of T cell receptor beta chains from one sample in a study of Graves' ophthalmopathy and Graves' hyperthyroidism. TCRdb ran MiXCR on the multiplex PCR reads and lists one entry per CDR3 protein. The table has roughly 400,000 distinct CDR3 sequences, approximately 15% seen once. Sequenced: peripheral blood. These receptors all come from a woman aged 18-35 years with stable Graves' hyperthyroidism. CDR3s include the opening cysteine and the closing phenylalanine or tryptophan. A D gene is named only where the DNA matches it firmly. Part of the rows lack a size; the others show once, few, many or a class for expanded clones.

J: TRBJ1-2
V: TRBV12-3/TRBV12-4
size: many
D: TRBD1
CDR3: CASSPPGQGAGYTF
DNA: TGTGCCAGCAGTCCGCCGGGACAGGGAGCCGGCTACACCTTC

J: TRBJ1-2
V: TRBV27
size: many
D: TRBD1
CDR3: CASRQRQGTNYGHTF
DNA: TGTGCCAGCAGACAGAGACAGGGCACCAACTATGGCCACACCTTC

J: TRBJ1-2
V: TRBV12-3/TRBV12-4
size: many
D: NA
CDR3: CASSSAGVGGYTF
DNA: TGTGCCAGCAGTTCGGCAGGGGTGGGCGGCTACACCTTC

J: TRBJ2-2
V: TRBV6-2/TRBV6-3
size: many
D: NA
CDR3: CASSYSRNTGELFF
DNA: TGTGCCAGCAGTTACTCCCGAAACACCGGGGAGCTGTTTTTT

J: TRBJ2-2
V: TRBV5-1
size: many
D: TRBD1
CDR3: CASSPGQGVTGELFF
DNA: TGCGCCAGCAGCCCGGGACAGGGGGTAACCGGGGAGCTGTTTTTT

J: TRBJ2-5
V: TRBV6-5
size: many
D: NA
CDR3: CASSYRGVGGETQYF
DNA: TGTGCCAGCAGTTACCGCGGGGTAGGCGGAGAGACCCAGTACTTC

J: TRBJ2-5
V: TRBV6-2/TRBV6-3
size: many
D: TRBD2
CDR3: CASSYREVVSVQETQYF
DNA: TGTGCCAGCAGTTACCGGGAGGTGGTTAGCGTCCAAGAGACCCAGTACTTC

J: TRBJ2-7
V: TRBV28
size: NA
D: NA
CDR3: CASSFRGELPYEQYF
DNA: TGTGCCAGCAGTTTTCGCGGGGAGCTACCCTACGAGCAGTACTTC

J: TRBJ1-2
V: TRBV19
size: many
D: NA
CDR3: CASGIDGGTGRGYTF
DNA: TGTGCCAGTGGTATAGATGGTGGGACTGGAAGGGGCTACACCTTC

J: TRBJ2-3
V: TRBV7-2
size: many
D: NA
CDR3: CASAQDADTQYF
DNA: TGTGCCAGCGCCCAGGACGCAGATACGCAGTATTTT

J: TRBJ1-3
V: TRBV4-1
size: NA
D: NA
CDR3: CASSQDPAGTAGNTIYF
DNA: TGCGCCAGCAGCCAAGATCCGGCGGGGACTGCTGGAAACACCATATATTTT